The clone carrying this T cell receptor beta chain was picked up many times. The data were obtained in a study of identical twins. The CDR3 consists of 13 residues. Between the trimmed V and J ends, which lost 5 bases and 6 bases, there was a span of 13 bases. A single record per CDR3 protein comes from TCRdb applying MiXCR to the 5' RACE reads. The repertoire holds 250,000 to 350,000 distinct CDR3 sequences, about 8% seen once, with over 2% in the top ten. The data were also submitted as part of a second study, on yellow fever vaccine responses in identical twins.

This clonotype originated in a woman younger than 35 in good health. The sample taken for sequencing was memory (CD45RO+) T cells sorted from blood. The V gene is TRBV12-3 or TRBV12-4, the J gene TRBJ1-1, with no clear D. In DNA form, the CDR3 reads TGTGCCAGCAGTCTCCTCGGGCCAGCTGAAGCTTTCTTT. Translating gives CASSLLGPAEAFF.